Below are 9 T cell receptor beta chains sequenced from a single sample in a study of cytomegalovirus exposure and HLA in healthy donors. It was with 60 Vbeta and 13 Jbeta primers that the PCR ran. TCRdb keeps only in-frame clones here, not all; method: immunoSEQ multiplex PCR. The sample consists of about 160,000 clones, 79% of them appearing once. The sequencing sample was made of PBMCs. These receptors came from a man aged 35 to 55 in good health and CMV-seronegative.

This clone showed up just once. The chain carries TRBV5-1 and TRBJ2-3, with 8 positions matching TRBD2. CDR3 size: 15 residues. Germline V lookup: CDR1 SGHRS, CDR2 YFSETQ. V lost 3 bases and J lost 3; bases outside the gene matches: 6. The CDR3 loop is CASSSAGEKTDTQYF. Written as DNA, the CDR3 is TGCGCCAGCAGCTCAGCGGGAGAGAAGACAGATACGCAGTATTTT.

The J gene is TRBJ2-7, the V gene TRBV29-1, with D possibly TRBD1 on 6 matching bases. This CDR3 has 11 amino acids. The V end lost 4 bases, the J end lost 2 bases, and 6 bases lay between the germline ends. The germline CDR1 and CDR2 sequences are SQVTM and ANQGSEA. The CDR3 protein is CSVGTAYEQYF. The CDR3 bases are TGCAGCGTTGGGACAGCCTACGAGCAGTACTTC.

This clone has just a few counts. The rearrangement uses TRBV6-5 and TRBJ2-7; the match to TRBD2 covers 13 bases. Germline V gene sequence: CDR1 MNHEY, CDR2 SVGAGI. The CDR3 has 15 amino acids. The ends lost 4 bases at V and 6 bases at J; junction bases unmatched: 6. CDR3 loop: CASSSAGTSGVEQYF. The DNA for the CDR3 is TGTGCCAGCAGTTCCGCGGGGACTAGCGGGGTCGAGCAGTACTTC.

This clone has a single count. Since no conserved phenylalanine or tryptophan closes the CDR3, a read error is the likely cause. DNA for the CDR3: TGTGCCATCAGTGAGTCTGGGGGGGAAGGAGATACGCAGTATTGT. It yields the protein CAISESGGEGDTQYC. This chain connects TRBV10-3 to TRBJ2-3; 7 nucleotides agree with TRBD2. The germline V gene has CDR1 ENHRY and CDR2 SYGVKD. Germline trimming cut 0 bases from V and 5 bases from J; bases unmatched to any gene: 5. CDR3 length: 15 amino acids.

This rearrangement joins TRBV7-2 to TRBJ2-7, with 11 bases that match TRBD2. V lost 7 bases, J lost 6 bases, and 8 bases stayed unmatched. CDR1 is SGHTA, CDR2 FQGNSA, per germline. The CDR3 covers 14 residues. DNA for the CDR3: TGTGCCAGCACACGTAGCGGGAGGGCCTCCGAGCAGTACTTC. It is translated as CASTRSGRASEQYF.

This clone was counted once. The DNA for the CDR3 is TGTGCCAGCAGCTTACGGCTAGCGGGACTCCAAGAGACCCAGTACTTC. This gives the protein CASSLRLAGLQETQYF. This chain joins TRBV5-6 and TRBJ2-5, with 9 bases identical to TRBD2. V shed 2 bases, J shed 1 base, and the junction held 6 bases outside the gene matches. Germline loops: CDR1 SGHDT, CDR2 YYEEEE. The CDR3 spans 16 residues.

This clone was seen more than once but under ten times. The chain is built from TRBV6-6 and TRBJ2-7, with 10 bases that match TRBD1. This CDR3 comprises 15 residues. Germline values: CDR1 MNHNY, CDR2 SVGAGI (reference sequence). With 0 bases clipped from V and 3 bases from J, the junction kept 2 bases outside the gene matches. In DNA, the CDR3 is TGTGCCAGCAGTTACTCGGGGACAGGGGACTACGAGCAGTACTTC. Its translation is CASSYSGTGDYEQYF.

A remark on this clone: Other DNA variants within this sample encode the same CDR3. CDR3 residues: CASSLDQGHNTEAFF. The CDR3 DNA is TGTGCCAGCAGCTTGGATCAGGGCCATAACACTGAAGCTTTCTTT. The chain combines TRBV7-9 with TRBJ1-1; D possibly corresponds to TRBD1 (5 bases). The CDR3 extends over 15 amino acids. The germline gives CDR1 SEHNR, CDR2 FQNEAQ (reference sequence). The V and J ends lost 3 bases and 2 bases respectively, with 13 bases between them.

The chain links TRBV11-2 to TRBJ2-7, with 7 bases that match TRBD2. V was pared by 5 bases and J by 7 bases, with 5 bases of the junction left unmatched. Germline V gives CDR1 SGHAT, CDR2 FQNNGV. The CDR3 has 12 residues. DNA for the CDR3: TGTGCCAGCAGCCTCGGGAGGCGGGAGCAGTACTTC. Its translation is CASSLGRREQYF.